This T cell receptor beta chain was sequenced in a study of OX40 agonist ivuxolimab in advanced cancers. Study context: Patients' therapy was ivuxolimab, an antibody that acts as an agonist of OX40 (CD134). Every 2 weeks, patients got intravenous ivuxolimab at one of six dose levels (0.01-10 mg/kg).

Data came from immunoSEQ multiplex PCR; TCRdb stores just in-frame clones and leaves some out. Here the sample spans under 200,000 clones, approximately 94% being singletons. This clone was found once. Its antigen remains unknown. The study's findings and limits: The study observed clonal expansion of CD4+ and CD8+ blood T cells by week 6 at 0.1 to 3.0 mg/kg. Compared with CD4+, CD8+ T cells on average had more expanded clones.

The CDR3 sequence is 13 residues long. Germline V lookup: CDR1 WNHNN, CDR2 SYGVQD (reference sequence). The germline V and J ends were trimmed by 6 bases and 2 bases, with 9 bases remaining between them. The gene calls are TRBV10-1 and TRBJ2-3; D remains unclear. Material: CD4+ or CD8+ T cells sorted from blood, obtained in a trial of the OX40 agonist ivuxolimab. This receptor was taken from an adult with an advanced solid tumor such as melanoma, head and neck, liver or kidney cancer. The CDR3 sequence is CASSNWVTDTQYF. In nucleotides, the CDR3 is TGCGCCAGCAGCAACTGGGTCACAGATACGCAGTATTTT.